Listed here is a single T cell receptor beta chain. Its antigen is not identified. This sample is part of a study of naive and memory T cell subsets. Cells stained for CD3, CD4, CD8, CD45RA, CD27 and viability were sorted into four CD45RA/CD27 subsets. Two oligonucleotides, mixed equimolar, formed the beta constant-region primer covering TRBC1 and TRBC2. The ligated cDNA underwent four PCR rounds using SP2 and nested alpha and beta constant-region primers. TCRdb fed the UMI-ligation and nested PCR reads into MiXCR, producing one record per CDR3 protein. The profile covers 120,000 to 150,000 distinct CDR3 sequences, with around 15% appearing a single time and approximately 0.13% taken by the ten largest. Study conclusions and caveats: Clonotypes are single alpha or beta chains, not paired receptors.

The sample consisted of naive CD4+ T cells from blood. The source of this sequence is a human donor in good health.

The CDR3 DNA sequence: TGTGCCAGCGGAGCCCAGGCCACAGATACGCAGTATTTT. It is translated as CASGAQATDTQYF. The chain recombines TRBV9 with TRBJ2-3; no firm D call. Trimming stripped 7 bases from V and 2 bases from J, with 11 bases between. This CDR3 has 13 amino acids. Germline V gives CDR1 SGDLS, CDR2 YYNGEE.